Reported below is one T cell receptor beta chain. The entry originates in a study of blood T cells in healthy people across ages. PCR was performed a second time for about 6 to 12 cycles using a sample-barcoded 5' primer and a J-beta primer mix. TCRdb passed the 5' RACE reads through MiXCR, listing each CDR3 protein once. The data show approximately 760,000 distinct CDR3 sequences, roughly 25% seen once. This CDR3 has 17 amino acids. Germline V CDR1 and CDR2: MNHEY, SVGAGI. V trimming: 2 bases; J trimming: 3 bases; junction bases outside the gene matches: 5. This sample was also put to use in a study of T cells of mothers and their children. That paper states: Nine systemically healthy Caucasian donors: three mothers, six children. Every mother produced more than 10 million TCR beta CDR3 reads, whereas every child provided several million.

The receptor's source is a boy aged 5 to 17 in good health. Sequencing used blood. This sequence joins TRBV6-5 and TRBJ2-1, with 12 bases fitting TRBD2. The CDR3 nucleotides read TGTGCCAGCAGTTACCTTACTAGCGGGGGGATCTACAATGAGCAGTTCTTC. It specifies CASSYLTSGGIYNEQFF.